Presented here are 21 T cell receptor beta chains from one specimen sequenced in a study of T cells after yellow fever vaccination. TCRdb reprocessed the 5' RACE reads with MiXCR, giving one entry per CDR3 protein. Of 550,000 to 750,000 distinct CDR3 sequences detected, approximately 13% appear once; the ten largest clones hold about 14%. The sequences come from PBMCs, collected on the day of the yellow fever booster vaccination. The receptors were sampled from a young man who received the YFV17D yellow fever vaccine.

This clonotype was seen more than once but under ten times. This chain links TRBV7-3 with TRBJ2-7, with 10 nucleotides matching TRBD2. The V and J ends lost 5 bases and 6 bases, in that order; junction bases with no gene match: 4. Germline CDR1 is SGHTA and CDR2 is FQGTGA. CDR3 size: 13 residues. The CDR3 loop reads CASSASGGFEQYF. The CDR3 bases are TGTGCCAGCAGCGCTAGCGGGGGCTTCGAGCAGTACTTC.

The chain combines TRBV12-5 with TRBJ2-7; 7 nucleotides match TRBD1. Germline loops: CDR1 LGHNT, CDR2 FRNRAP. Trimming took 4 bases from V and 2 from J; bases not matched to a gene: 2. This CDR3 comprises 13 residues. DNA for the CDR3: TGTGCTAGTGGTTCAGGGGGTACCTACGAGCAGTACTTC. Encoded protein: CASGSGGTYEQYF.

The table lists this clonotype with a few counts. V usage is TRBV5-1 and J usage is TRBJ2-3, with D possibly TRBD2 on 6 matching bases. CDR1 and CDR2 from the germline V gene are SGHRS and YFSETQ. V was clipped by 4 bases and J by 7 bases, with 16 bases between them. This CDR3 spans 14 amino acids. In nucleotides, the CDR3 is TGCGCCAGCAGCATGGGACTCCCAGCATATACGCAGTATTTT. It translates to CASSMGLPAYTQYF. The complete variable domain, with remaining parts taken from reference TRBV5-1 and TRBJ2-3, reads KAGVTQTPRYLIKTRGQQVTLSCSPISGHRSVSWYQQTPGQGLQFLFEYFSETQRNKGNFPGRFSGRQFSNSRSEMNVSTLELGDSALYLCASSMGLPAYTQYFGPGTRLTVL.

This clonotype was counted between two and nine times. The chain combines TRBV7-9 with TRBJ1-2; tentative D call: TRBD1 (6 bases). The CDR3 extends over 14 amino acids. Looked up from germline, CDR1 is SEHNR and CDR2 is FQNEAQ (reference sequence). Trimming removed 4 bases from V and 4 bases from J, with 13 bases in between. The CDR3 DNA reads TGTGCCAGCAGCTACGGGACAACCTCCTATGGCTACACCTTC. It translates to CASSYGTTSYGYTF.

This clonotype came up many times. V gene TRBV20-1 combines with J gene TRBJ2-5; 11 nucleotides agree with TRBD1. V lost 6 bases, J lost 5 bases, and 5 bases stayed unmatched. The CDR3 extends over 13 amino acids. Germline V gene sequence: CDR1 DFQATT, CDR2 SNEGSKA (reference sequence). CDR3 coding DNA: TGCAGTGCGAGGACAGGGGGCGGCGAGACCCAGTACTTC. Its translation is CSARTGGGETQYF.

This clonotype was detected a few times. The chain has TRBV7-8 and TRBJ1-5; no clear D gene. Between the trimmed V and J ends, which lost 5 bases and 4 bases, there was a span of 9 bases. The CDR3 spans 13 residues. Germline CDR1 is SGHVS and CDR2 is FQNEAQ. CDR3 sequence: CASSGERNQPQHF. CDR3 DNA: TGTGCCAGCAGCGGGGAAAGAAATCAGCCCCAGCATTTT. Full variable domain (remainder filled in from reference TRBV7-8 and TRBJ1-5): GAGVSQSPRYKVAKRGQDVALRCDPISGHVSLFWYQQALGQGPEFLTYFQNEAQLDKSGLPSDRFFAERPEGSVSTLKIQRTQQEDSAVYLCASSGERNQPQHFGDGTRLSIL.

This clonotype has just a few counts. V usage is TRBV12-5 and J usage is TRBJ2-2; 7 positions match TRBD1. The germline CDR1 and CDR2 sequences are LGHNT and FRNRAP. The CDR3 runs to 16 residues. With 6 bases clipped from V and 4 bases from J, the junction kept 11 bases outside the gene matches. This CDR3 reads CASGRGQEGATGELFF. The DNA for the CDR3 is TGTGCTAGTGGCCGAGGACAGGAAGGAGCCACCGGGGAGCTGTTTTTT.

The chain links TRBV7-3 to TRBJ1-5, with 7 bases matching TRBD1. The CDR3 is 15 amino acids. Germline V gene lookup returns CDR1 SGHTA and CDR2 FQGTGA. J was trimmed by 6 bases and V by 5 bases; bases with no gene match: 10. In DNA form, the CDR3 reads TGTGCCAGCAGCCCGCAGGGGGGGGACGGTCAGCCCCAGCATTTT. Its translation: CASSPQGGDGQPQHF.

The chain has TRBV7-2 and TRBJ1-1; 9 nucleotides agree with TRBD1. V was pared by 5 bases and J by 4 bases, with 5 bases of the junction left unmatched. The CDR3 is 14 amino acids. Germline V gene data show CDR1 as SGHTA and CDR2 as FQGNSA. CDR3 in amino acids: CASSLMTGGTEAFF. The DNA for the CDR3 is TGTGCCAGCAGCCTGATGACAGGGGGCACTGAAGCTTTCTTT.

This clonotype was observed a few times. This rearrangement joins TRBV30 to TRBJ1-5; possibly TRBD1 for D (6 bases). The V end was cut by 0 bases, the J end by 2 bases, with 14 bases between. Germline V gene data show CDR1 as GTSNPN and CDR2 as SVGIG (reference sequence). This CDR3 contains 16 residues. The chain's CDR3 is CAWSVPYNRGNQPQHF. CDR3 nucleotides: TGTGCCTGGAGTGTACCTTACAACAGGGGCAATCAGCCCCAGCATTTT.

The V call is TRBV7-2, the J call TRBJ1-1; D is undetermined. The CDR3 loop spans 15 amino acids. Trimming stripped 1 base from V and 11 bases from J, with 20 bases between. Germline V CDR1 and CDR2: SGHTA, FQGNSA. The CDR3 loop reads CASSLDGYMGSGAFF. In DNA, the CDR3 is TGTGCCAGCAGCTTAGACGGATATATGGGCTCGGGGGCTTTCTTT.

This clonotype was observed a few times. This chain's CDR3 is CSAHGLAGGFRTDTQYF. The CDR3 nucleotides are TGCAGTGCTCACGGACTAGCGGGAGGGTTTCGGACAGATACGCAGTATTTT. This chain joins TRBV20-1 and TRBJ2-3; 15 nucleotides agree with TRBD2. The ends lost 5 bases at V and 3 bases at J; junction bases unmatched: 9. The germline gives CDR1 DFQATT, CDR2 SNEGSKA (reference sequence). This CDR3 is 17 amino acids long.

This clonotype has a handful of counts. V gene TRBV12-3 or TRBV12-4 combines with J gene TRBJ2-1; TRBD2 matches at 13 bases. This CDR3 spans 16 amino acids. The trim removed 6 bases at V and 9 bases at J, leaving 11 bases unmatched. This CDR3 reads CASSPLTSGRVSEQFF. The CDR3 nucleotides read TGTGCCAGCAGCCCACTTACTAGCGGGAGGGTGAGTGAGCAGTTCTTC.

The chain has TRBV4-3 and TRBJ2-5; TRBD2 matches at 7 bases. With V trimmed by 1 base and J by 0 bases, 5 bases remained unmatched. Germline values: CDR1 LGHNA, CDR2 YSLEER. The CDR3 sequence is 16 residues long. CDR3 region: CASSQGVLADQETQYF. CDR3 bases: TGCGCCAGCAGCCAAGGAGTTCTAGCGGACCAAGAGACCCAGTACTTC.

The genes are TRBV6-1 and TRBJ1-5; possibly TRBD1 for D (6 bases). The ends were cut back, 7 bases at V and 6 bases at J, with 16 bases in the middle. Germline-derived CDR1 and CDR2 are MNHNS and SASEGT. This CDR3 is 14 amino acids long. The CDR3 loop is CASTAAGTTQPQHF. CDR3 bases: TGTGCCAGCACCGCAGCTGGGACAACTCAGCCCCAGCATTTT.

The genes are TRBV20-1 and TRBJ2-7; 7 bases are shared with TRBD1. Trimming removed 5 bases from V and 5 bases from J; junction bases left unmatched: 6. Germline loops: CDR1 DFQATT, CDR2 SNEGSKA (reference sequence). This CDR3 is 12 amino acids long. CDR3 loop: CSARDRADEQYF. CDR3 nucleotide sequence: TGCAGTGCTCGTGACAGGGCGGACGAGCAGTACTTC.

A few counts support this clonotype. V usage is TRBV5-5 and J usage is TRBJ2-7; TRBD2 agrees at 8 bases. The germline V gene has CDR1 SGHKS and CDR2 YYEKEE (reference sequence). With 4 bases clipped from V and 4 bases from J, the junction kept 7 bases outside the gene matches. The CDR3 contains 14 residues. The CDR3 sequence: CASSPSGSRYEQYF. As DNA, the CDR3 is TGTGCCAGCAGCCCAAGCGGGAGTAGGTACGAGCAGTACTTC.

The V gene is TRBV9, the J gene TRBJ2-7; 10 bases map to TRBD1. The CDR3 contains 15 residues. The germline CDR1 and CDR2 sequences are SGDLS and YYNGEE. V lost 4 bases and J lost 4; bases outside the gene matches: 8. DNA for the CDR3: TGTGCCAGCAGCCCTCGGGGACAGGGGCAGTACGAGCAGTACTTC. As protein: CASSPRGQGQYEQYF.

This clonotype was seen more than once but under ten times. The V and J genes are TRBV30 and TRBJ2-6, with D perhaps TRBD1 (6 bases). The germline CDR1 and CDR2 sequences are GTSNPN and SVGIG (reference sequence). The CDR3 spans 14 residues. The V and J ends lost 5 bases and 2 bases respectively, with 10 bases between them. The CDR3, as DNA: TGTGCCTGGCGCACAGGGACTGGGGCCAACGTCCTGACTTTC. Amino acid sequence: CAWRTGTGANVLTF.

The genes are TRBV10-3 and TRBJ2-1; D possibly corresponds to TRBD2 (5 bases). Germline V CDR1 and CDR2: ENHRY, SYGVKD. V lost 6 bases to trimming and J lost 8 bases, with 14 bases between them. This CDR3 region has 13 residues. The CDR3 bases are TGTGCCATCAGGTATACGGAGGTCGATGAGCAGTTCTTC. This codes for CAIRYTEVDEQFF.

This rearrangement joins TRBV10-3 to TRBJ1-5; D remains ambiguous. The CDR3 sequence is 17 residues long. V lost 0 bases and J 0 bases, leaving 12 bases between the germline ends. Germline V CDR1 and CDR2: ENHRY, SYGVKD. The CDR3 nucleotides are TGTGCCATCAGTGAGTCTCCGTTTGGGTATAGCAATCAGCCCCAGCATTTT. This gives the protein CAISESPFGYSNQPQHF.